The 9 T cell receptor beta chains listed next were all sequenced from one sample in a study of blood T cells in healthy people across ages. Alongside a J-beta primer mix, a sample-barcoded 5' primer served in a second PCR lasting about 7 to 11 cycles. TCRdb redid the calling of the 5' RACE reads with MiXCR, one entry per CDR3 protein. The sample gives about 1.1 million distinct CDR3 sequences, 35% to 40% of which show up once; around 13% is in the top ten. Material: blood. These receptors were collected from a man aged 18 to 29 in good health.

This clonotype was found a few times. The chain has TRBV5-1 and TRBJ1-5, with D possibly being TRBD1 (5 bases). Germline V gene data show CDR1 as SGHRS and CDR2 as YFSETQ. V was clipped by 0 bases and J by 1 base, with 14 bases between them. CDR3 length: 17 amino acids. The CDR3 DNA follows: TGCGCCAGCAGCTTGGGGGACCAGGGATTAAGCAATCAGCCCCAGCATTTT. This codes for CASSLGDQGLSNQPQHF.

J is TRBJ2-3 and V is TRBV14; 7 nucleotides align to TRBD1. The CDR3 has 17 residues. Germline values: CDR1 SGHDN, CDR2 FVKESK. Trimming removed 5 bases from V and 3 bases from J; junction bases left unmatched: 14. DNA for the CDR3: TGTGCCAGCAGCGTCATGGTGACAGGGTACGGAACAGATACGCAGTATTTT. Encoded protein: CASSVMVTGYGTDTQYF.

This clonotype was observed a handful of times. CDR3 sequence reads: CSAMTGLATKSTDTQYF. The CDR3 DNA reads as TGCAGTGCTATGACGGGACTAGCAACCAAGAGCACAGATACGCAGTATTTT. This sequence joins TRBV20-1 and TRBJ2-3, with 9 bases that match TRBD2. This CDR3 has 17 residues. Germline assignment: CDR1 DFQATT and CDR2 SNEGSKA (reference sequence). With 4 bases clipped from V and 0 bases from J, the junction kept 11 bases outside the gene matches.

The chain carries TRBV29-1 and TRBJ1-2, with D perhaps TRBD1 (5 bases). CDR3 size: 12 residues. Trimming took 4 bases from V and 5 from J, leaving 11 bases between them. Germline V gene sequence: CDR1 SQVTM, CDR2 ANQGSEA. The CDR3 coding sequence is TGCAGCGTTGGAGACGGGGCGTATGGCTACACCTTC. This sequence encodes CSVGDGAYGYTF.

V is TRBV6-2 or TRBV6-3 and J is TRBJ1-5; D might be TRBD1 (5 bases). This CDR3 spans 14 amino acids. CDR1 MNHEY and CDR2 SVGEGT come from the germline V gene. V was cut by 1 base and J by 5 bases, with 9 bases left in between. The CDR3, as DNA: TGTGCCAGCAGTTACTGGGGCTCAGATCAGCCCCAGCATTTT. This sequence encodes CASSYWGSDQPQHF.

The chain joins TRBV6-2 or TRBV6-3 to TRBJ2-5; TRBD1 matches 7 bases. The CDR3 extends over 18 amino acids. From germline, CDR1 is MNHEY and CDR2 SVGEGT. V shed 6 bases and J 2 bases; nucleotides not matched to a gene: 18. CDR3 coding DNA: TGTGCCAGCAGCCGACGATTAACCGGGACAGATATACAAGAGACCCAGTACTTC. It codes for CASSRRLTGTDIQETQYF.

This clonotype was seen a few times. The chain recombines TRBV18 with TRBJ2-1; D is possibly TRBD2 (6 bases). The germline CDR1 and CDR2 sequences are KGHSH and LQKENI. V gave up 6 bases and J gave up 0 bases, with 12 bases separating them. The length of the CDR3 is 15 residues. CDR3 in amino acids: CASSYLEGSYNEQFF. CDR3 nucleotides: TGTGCCAGCTCGTATTTGGAGGGCTCCTACAATGAGCAGTTCTTC.

CDR3 amino acids: CSVEAGAGGKKTDTQYF. The DNA for the CDR3 is TGCAGCGTTGAAGCGGGGGCGGGGGGGAAAAAAACAGATACGCAGTATTTT. V and J are TRBV29-1 and TRBJ2-3; 9 bases match TRBD2. Losses at the gene ends were 1 base for V and 3 bases for J; bases not matched to a gene: 11. CDR1 is SQVTM, CDR2 ANQGSEA, per germline. This CDR3 contains 17 residues.

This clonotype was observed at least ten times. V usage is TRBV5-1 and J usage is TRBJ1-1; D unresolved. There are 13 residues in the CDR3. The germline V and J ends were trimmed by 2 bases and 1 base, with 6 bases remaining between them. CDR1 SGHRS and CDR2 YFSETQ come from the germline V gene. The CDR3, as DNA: TGCGCCAGCAGCTTAGCCAGGAACACTGAAGCTTTCTTT. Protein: CASSLARNTEAFF.